This T cell receptor beta chain was sequenced in a study of shared clonotypes between healthy human individuals. Germline V gene sequence: CDR1 SEHNR, CDR2 FQNEAQ (reference sequence). V gave up 1 base and J gave up 0 bases, with 12 bases separating them. The CDR3 has 17 amino acids. Study-level results: Across subsets, estimated richness was generally greater for naive than for memory populations. The study found lower generation probabilities in non-shared clonotypes than in those shared by all four donors. The authors sampled blood alone, and tissue repertoires likely differ.

Authors' analysis steps: ImmunoSEQ only sent back junction sequences with no quality scores, so filtering was done differently. Only in-frame clones appear in the TCRdb table, and some are missing; sequencing was by immunoSEQ multiplex PCR. V, J and clone size are those of that table, while D and trimming were read from the DNA. The top ten hold more than 0.95% of the sample, which has some 2 million clones, around 96% seen once. Only CD45RO-negative cells positively selected for CCR7 counted as naive CD8 cells, so terminally differentiated effector memory CD45RA+ cells were excluded. About this clone: Its specificity is not known.

The TCR was taken from a man younger than 30 in good health. Sequences were obtained from naive CD8+ T cells sorted from blood. This chain joins TRBV7-9 and TRBJ2-2; either TRBD1 or TRBD2 may fit D (5 bases each). The CDR3 DNA reads as TGTGCCAGCAGCTTAGAGGGGACCTCGACGAACACCGGGGAGCTGTTTTTT. It is translated as CASSLEGTSTNTGELFF. Full variable domain (rest looked up from reference TRBV7-9 and TRBJ2-2): DTGVSQNPRHKITKRGQNVTFRCDPISEHNRLYWYRQTLGQGPEFLTYFQNEAQLEKSRLLSDRFSAERPKGSFSTLEIQRTEQGDSAMYLCASSLEGTSTNTGELFFGEGSRLTVL.